The source of this T cell receptor (beta chain) is a study of shared clonotypes between healthy human individuals. Study summary: Researchers assigned three CD4 naive, three CD4 memory, two CD8 naive and one CD8 memory plate to each donor. Points from the study as a whole: Clonotype sharing among donors was thought likely to change with sequencing depth.

This clone was detected only once. Its antigen is not known. As processed by the authors: From ImmunoSEQ came sequences covering only the junction and carrying no quality scores, so filtering differed. TCRdb keeps only in-frame clones here, not all; method: immunoSEQ multiplex PCR. The V and J calls and clone size come from that table; D and trimming were worked out from the DNA. The sample shows approximately 720,000 clones, roughly nine tenths of them seen only once. Terminally differentiated effector memory CD45RA+ cells were excluded from the naive CD8 cells, which were CD45RO-negative and positively selected for CCR7. Within Nashville, Tennessee resided all donors, each a Caucasian adult. With V trimmed by 4 bases and J by 5 bases, 8 bases remained unmatched. The CDR3 spans 14 residues. In germline, CDR1 is SGHKS, CDR2 YYEKEE (reference sequence).

Sequenced input: naive CD8+ T cells sorted from blood. The origin of this receptor is a man aged 25 to 45 in good health. This chain joins TRBV5-5 and TRBJ2-7; 8 bases line up with TRBD2. CDR3 amino acids: CASSRGSGSDEQYF. The CDR3 coding sequence is TGTGCCAGCAGCCGGGGGAGCGGGAGTGACGAGCAGTACTTC.